A selection of T cell receptor beta chains follows, all from one sample in a study of T cells in Graves' hyperthyroidism and ophthalmopathy. TCRdb passed the multiplex PCR reads through MiXCR, listing each CDR3 protein once. The sample has 650,000 to 850,000 distinct CDR3 sequences; around 19% are singletons. Source material: blood. These receptors all come from a woman aged 45 to 65 with Graves' hyperthyroidism that later progressed to Graves' ophthalmopathy. Each CDR3 is given with its conserved first and last residue. The order of the fields is D gene, V gene, J gene, clone size, CDR3 protein, CDR3 DNA. D genes are given only for firm matches. Only some rows state a clone size, as once, few, many or a class for expanded clones.

D gene: .; V gene: TRBV12-3/TRBV12-4; J gene: TRBJ2-5; clone size: many; CDR3 protein: CASSLGQGIGASETQYF; CDR3 DNA: TGTGCCAGCAGTTTGGGGCAGGGGATCGGGGCAAGCGAGACCCAGTACTTC
D gene: .; V gene: TRBV5-1; J gene: TRBJ1-1; clone size: .; CDR3 protein: CASSHRASNTEAFF; CDR3 DNA: TGCGCCAGCAGCCACAGGGCCTCGAACACTGAAGCTTTCTTT
D gene: .; V gene: TRBV6-5; J gene: TRBJ1-6; clone size: .; CDR3 protein: CASSYEATGMYSPLHF; CDR3 DNA: TGTGCCAGCAGTTACGAGGCTACAGGAATGTATTCACCCCTCCACTTT
D gene: .; V gene: TRBV18; J gene: TRBJ1-2; clone size: few; CDR3 protein: CVSSPTGYGYTF; CDR3 DNA: TGTGTCAGCTCACCGACGGGCTATGGCTACACCTTC
D gene: .; V gene: TRBV6-1; J gene: TRBJ2-3; clone size: few; CDR3 protein: CASNAGSFEDTQYF; CDR3 DNA: TGTGCCAGCAATGCAGGATCATTCGAAGATACGCAGTATTTT
D gene: .; V gene: TRBV19; J gene: TRBJ1-2; clone size: .; CDR3 protein: CASSSDRINYGYTF; CDR3 DNA: TGTGCCAGTAGCTCGGACAGAATAAATTATGGCTACACCTTC
D gene: TRBD1; V gene: TRBV6-2/TRBV6-3; J gene: TRBJ2-1; clone size: few; CDR3 protein: CASSYPTRQGGPYNEQFF; CDR3 DNA: TGTGCCAGCAGTTACCCTACCCGACAGGGTGGGCCCTACAATGAGCAGTTCTTC
D gene: TRBD1; V gene: TRBV2; J gene: TRBJ1-2; clone size: many; CDR3 protein: CASSYYQGAGYGYTF; CDR3 DNA: TGTGCCAGCAGCTATTATCAGGGGGCCGGGTATGGCTACACCTTC
D gene: TRBD1; V gene: TRBV5-1; J gene: TRBJ1-1; clone size: many; CDR3 protein: CASVETGATEAFF; CDR3 DNA: TGCGCCAGCGTCGAGACAGGGGCCACTGAAGCTTTCTTT
D gene: .; V gene: TRBV12-3/TRBV12-4; J gene: TRBJ2-3; clone size: many; CDR3 protein: CASSFGQGGDTQYF; CDR3 DNA: TGTGCCAGCAGTTTCGGACAGGGAGGGGATACGCAGTATTTT
D gene: .; V gene: TRBV20-1; J gene: TRBJ1-2; clone size: .; CDR3 protein: CSAWHSNYGYTF; CDR3 DNA: TGCAGTGCCTGGCACAGTAACTATGGCTACACCTTC
D gene: .; V gene: TRBV4-1; J gene: TRBJ1-5; clone size: many; CDR3 protein: CASSQVRDSNQPQHF; CDR3 DNA: TGCGCCAGCAGCCAAGTGCGTGATAGCAATCAGCCCCAGCATTTT
D gene: TRBD1; V gene: TRBV19; J gene: TRBJ1-5; clone size: .; CDR3 protein: CASSPWTGESRTNQPQHF; CDR3 DNA: TGTGCCAGTAGTCCCTGGACAGGGGAGAGCCGTACCAATCAGCCCCAGCATTTT
D gene: .; V gene: TRBV29-1; J gene: TRBJ1-1; clone size: .; CDR3 protein: CSVEGTAGTEAFF; CDR3 DNA: TGCAGCGTTGAAGGGACAGCTGGGACTGAAGCTTTCTTT
D gene: .; V gene: TRBV7-2; J gene: TRBJ1-4; clone size: many; CDR3 protein: CASSLPGFSEKLFF; CDR3 DNA: TGTGCCAGCAGCTTACCGGGGTTTAGCGAAAAACTGTTTTTT
D gene: .; V gene: TRBV6-1; J gene: TRBJ2-2; clone size: few; CDR3 protein: CASSESRSGELFF; CDR3 DNA: TGTGCCAGCAGTGAAAGTAGGTCCGGGGAGCTGTTTTTT
D gene: .; V gene: TRBV30; J gene: TRBJ2-4; clone size: few; CDR3 protein: CAWSSDTNIQYF; CDR3 DNA: TGTGCCTGGAGTTCGGACACAAACATTCAGTACTTC
D gene: .; V gene: TRBV5-1; J gene: TRBJ2-2; clone size: many; CDR3 protein: CASSLGGITGELFF; CDR3 DNA: TGCGCCAGCAGCTTGGGAGGGATCACCGGGGAGCTGTTTTTT
D gene: .; V gene: TRBV18; J gene: TRBJ2-5; clone size: few; CDR3 protein: CASSPPVGGQETQYF; CDR3 DNA: TGTGCCAGCTCACCACCGGTTGGGGGGCAAGAGACCCAGTACTTC
D gene: .; V gene: TRBV6-2/TRBV6-3; J gene: TRBJ2-5; clone size: .; CDR3 protein: CASTNQETQYF; CDR3 DNA: TGTGCCAGCACCAACCAAGAGACCCAGTACTTC
D gene: TRBD2; V gene: TRBV5-4; J gene: TRBJ2-2; clone size: .; CDR3 protein: CASSLQLAGTGELFF; CDR3 DNA: TGTGCCAGCAGCTTGCAACTAGCGGGGACCGGGGAGCTGTTTTTT
D gene: TRBD1; V gene: TRBV7-2; J gene: TRBJ1-4; clone size: .; CDR3 protein: CASSQDRDYEKLFF; CDR3 DNA: TGTGCCAGCAGCCAGGACAGGGATTATGAAAAACTGTTTTTT
D gene: .; V gene: TRBV12-3/TRBV12-4; J gene: TRBJ2-1; clone size: many; CDR3 protein: CASRPGQYNEQFF; CDR3 DNA: TGTGCCAGCAGACCAGGACAGTACAATGAGCAGTTCTTC
D gene: .; V gene: TRBV3-1; J gene: TRBJ1-1; clone size: many; CDR3 protein: CASSPTSGGATEAFF; CDR3 DNA: TGTGCCAGCAGTCCCACGTCGGGAGGGGCCACTGAAGCTTTCTTT
D gene: TRBD2; V gene: TRBV7-7; J gene: TRBJ2-1; clone size: many; CDR3 protein: CASSPAGGAHSEQFF; CDR3 DNA: TGTGCTAGCAGCCCGGCCGGGGGGGCCCATAGTGAGCAGTTCTTC
D gene: .; V gene: TRBV6-5; J gene: TRBJ1-2; clone size: .; CDR3 protein: CASSSDSHSNYGYTF; CDR3 DNA: TGTGCCAGCAGTTCTGACAGCCATTCTAACTATGGCTACACCTTC
D gene: .; V gene: TRBV3-1; J gene: TRBJ1-2; clone size: many; CDR3 protein: CASSQDRGINYGYTF; CDR3 DNA: TGTGCCAGCAGCCAAGACCGGGGTATTAACTATGGCTACACCTTC
D gene: .; V gene: TRBV18; J gene: TRBJ1-1; clone size: few; CDR3 protein: CASSQTRGEAFF; CDR3 DNA: TGTGCCAGCTCACAAACAAGGGGTGAAGCTTTCTTT
D gene: TRBD2; V gene: TRBV11-2; J gene: TRBJ2-3; clone size: many; CDR3 protein: CASSSLAGGLTDTQYF; CDR3 DNA: TGTGCCAGCAGCTCGCTAGCGGGGGGGCTGACAGATACGCAGTATTTT
D gene: .; V gene: TRBV10-2; J gene: TRBJ2-5; clone size: .; CDR3 protein: CASERSKGAGQETQYF; CDR3 DNA: TGCGCCAGCGAACGAAGCAAAGGCGCTGGCCAAGAGACCCAGTACTTC
D gene: TRBD1; V gene: TRBV3-1; J gene: TRBJ1-2; clone size: .; CDR3 protein: CASSPQDRVLGGYTF; CDR3 DNA: TGTGCCAGCAGCCCCCAGGACAGGGTCTTGGGTGGCTACACCTTC
D gene: .; V gene: TRBV7-2; J gene: TRBJ2-1; clone size: few; CDR3 protein: CASSLSLVGSSYNEQFF; CDR3 DNA: TGTGCCAGCAGCTTATCCCTTGTGGGAAGCTCCTACAATGAGCAGTTCTTC
D gene: .; V gene: TRBV19; J gene: TRBJ2-5; clone size: .; CDR3 protein: CASSIDGEETQYF; CDR3 DNA: TGTGCCAGTAGTATTGACGGAGAAGAGACCCAGTACTTC
D gene: TRBD1; V gene: TRBV5-6; J gene: TRBJ1-2; clone size: .; CDR3 protein: CASRDTGGVGYTF; CDR3 DNA: TGTGCCAGCAGAGACACAGGGGGCGTTGGCTACACCTTC
D gene: TRBD1; V gene: TRBV6-1; J gene: TRBJ1-1; clone size: .; CDR3 protein: CASRRTGRNEAFF; CDR3 DNA: TGTGCCAGCAGACGGACAGGTCGTAATGAAGCTTTCTTT
D gene: .; V gene: TRBV4-1; J gene: TRBJ1-1; clone size: .; CDR3 protein: CASSQDPAGGPSTEAFF; CDR3 DNA: TGCGCCAGCAGCCAAGATCCGGCGGGGGGGCCTAGCACTGAAGCTTTCTTT
D gene: .; V gene: TRBV5-1; J gene: TRBJ1-1; clone size: many; CDR3 protein: CASSLRQPTGNTEAFF; CDR3 DNA: TGCGCCAGCAGCTTGCGTCAACCAACAGGGAACACTGAAGCTTTCTTT
D gene: .; V gene: TRBV20-1; J gene: TRBJ2-2; clone size: .; CDR3 protein: CSAPGGRRGTGELFF; CDR3 DNA: TGCAGTGCCCCAGGGGGGCGGAGAGGGACCGGGGAGCTGTTTTTT
D gene: .; V gene: TRBV12-3/TRBV12-4; J gene: TRBJ2-3; clone size: few; CDR3 protein: CASSFPPGDTQYF; CDR3 DNA: TGTGCCAGCAGTTTCCCCCCAGGCGATACGCAGTATTTT
D gene: TRBD1; V gene: TRBV28; J gene: TRBJ1-2; clone size: many; CDR3 protein: CASSTGSNYGYTF; CDR3 DNA: TGTGCCAGTTCGACAGGGTCGAACTATGGCTACACCTTC
D gene: TRBD2; V gene: TRBV5-1; J gene: TRBJ2-1; clone size: many; CDR3 protein: CASSPNAGLAGVGEQFF; CDR3 DNA: TGCGCCAGCAGCCCGAACGCGGGACTAGCGGGGGTCGGGGAGCAGTTCTTC
D gene: .; V gene: TRBV4-1; J gene: TRBJ1-4; clone size: .; CDR3 protein: CASSQSGFELFF; CDR3 DNA: TGCGCCAGCAGCCAGAGTGGATTCGAACTGTTTTTT
D gene: TRBD2; V gene: TRBV5-4; J gene: TRBJ2-3; clone size: few; CDR3 protein: CASSLGLAEDTQYF; CDR3 DNA: TGTGCCAGCAGCTTAGGACTAGCGGAGGATACGCAGTATTTT
D gene: .; V gene: TRBV6-5; J gene: TRBJ2-5; clone size: few; CDR3 protein: CASSYPGLQETQYF; CDR3 DNA: TGTGCCAGCAGTTACCCGGGGCTCCAAGAGACCCAGTACTTC
D gene: .; V gene: TRBV29-1; J gene: TRBJ1-2; clone size: once; CDR3 protein: CSVEIRGYGYGYTF; CDR3 DNA: TGCAGCGTTGAGATTCGGGGGTATGGCTATGGCTACACCTTC
D gene: .; V gene: TRBV13; J gene: TRBJ1-5; clone size: .; CDR3 protein: CASSWGLAGGDTQHF; CDR3 DNA: TGTGCCAGCAGCTGGGGACTAGCGGGGGGAGATACGCAGCATTTT
D gene: .; V gene: TRBV30; J gene: TRBJ1-5; clone size: many; CDR3 protein: CAWSVGGPQPQHF; CDR3 DNA: TGTGCCTGGAGTGTAGGAGGCCCCCAGCCCCAGCATTTT
D gene: .; V gene: TRBV2; J gene: TRBJ1-5; clone size: many; CDR3 protein: CASRKSVEGNQPQHF; CDR3 DNA: TGTGCCAGCAGGAAATCCGTGGAGGGGAACCAGCCCCAGCATTTT